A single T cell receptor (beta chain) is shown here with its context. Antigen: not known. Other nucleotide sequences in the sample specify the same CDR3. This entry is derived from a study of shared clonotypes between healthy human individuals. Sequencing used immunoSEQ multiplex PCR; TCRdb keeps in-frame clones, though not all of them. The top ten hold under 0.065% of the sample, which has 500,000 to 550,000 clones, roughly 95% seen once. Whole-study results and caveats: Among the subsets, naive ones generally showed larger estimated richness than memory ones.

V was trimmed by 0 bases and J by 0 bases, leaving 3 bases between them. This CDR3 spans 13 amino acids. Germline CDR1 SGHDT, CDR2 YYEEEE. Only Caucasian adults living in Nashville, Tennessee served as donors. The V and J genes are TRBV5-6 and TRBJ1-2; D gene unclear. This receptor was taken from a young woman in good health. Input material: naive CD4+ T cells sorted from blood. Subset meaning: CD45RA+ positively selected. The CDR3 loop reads CASSLGSNYGYTF. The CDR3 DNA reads TGTGCCAGCAGCTTGGGCTCTAACTATGGCTACACCTTC. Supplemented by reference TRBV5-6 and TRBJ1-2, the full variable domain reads DAGVTQSPTHLIKTRGQQVTLRCSPKSGHDTVSWYQQALGQGPQFIFQYYEEEERQRGNFPDRFSGHQFPNYSSELNVNALLLGDSALYLCASSLGSNYGYTFGSGTRLTVV.